This passage covers 2 T cell receptor beta chains from one sample sequenced in a study of shared clonotypes between healthy human individuals. The protocol was immunoSEQ multiplex PCR, while the TCRdb copy is restricted to in-frame clones and leaves out a portion. The sample lists some 2,500,000 clones, 80% to 95% seen once, with around 0.35% in the top ten. Sample: naive CD4+ T cells from PBMCs. Subset described: CD45RA+ positively selected. Every receptor here comes from a young man in good health. Some clones in this sample may be carry-over from other donors' samples.

Of note for this clone: The sample carries other DNA sequences with the same CDR3. This chain links TRBV30 with TRBJ1-2; 8 bases agree with TRBD1. Germline V lookup: CDR1 GTSNPN, CDR2 SVGIG (reference sequence). Trimming removed 3 bases from V and 5 bases from J; junction bases left unmatched: 2. The CDR3 is made up of 12 amino acids. The DNA of the CDR3 is TGTGCCTGGAGCGGGACAGGATATGGCTACACCTTC. Translating it yields CAWSGTGYGYTF.

As for this clone: The same CDR3 arises from other DNA sequences in this sample as well. The chain carries TRBV2 and TRBJ1-5, with D possibly matching TRBD1 (6 bases). This CDR3 has 14 residues. Germline CDR1 reads SNHLY; CDR2 reads FYNNEI. V lost 6 bases and J lost 0, with 9 bases in between. CDR3 DNA: TGTGCCAGCAGGGACAGCAATAGCAATCAGCCCCAGCATTTT. Residues: CASRDSNSNQPQHF.